This TCR beta chain was recovered during a study of patients and donors after allogeneic stem cell transplantation. This clonotype appeared a few times. Trimming removed 6 bases from V and 2 bases from J, with 14 bases in between. The CDR3 loop spans 15 amino acids. TCRdb independently ran MiXCR on the RT-PCR reads; one entry per CDR3 protein. This sample has 900,000 to 1,000,000 distinct CDR3 sequences, with around 17% found just once. The sample consisted of blood, either unsorted or a sorted T cell fraction (not recorded which). The chain joins TRBV12-3 or TRBV12-4 to TRBJ1-5, with a possible D match to TRBD1 (5 bases). The sequence was collected from a human donor who was either an allogeneic HSCT recipient or a stem cell or donor lymphocyte infusion donor (not recorded which). It is not recorded whose cells these are; they may come from a transplant donor. This chain's CDR3 is CASSKTGIGNQPQHF. Here the CDR3 DNA reads TGTGCCAGCAGCAAAACAGGAATTGGCAATCAGCCCCAGCATTTT.